The next 12 T cell receptor beta chains were all read from a single sample in a study of shared clonotypes between healthy human individuals. Repertoires were generated with immunoSEQ multiplex PCR, while TCRdb's copy carries only in-frame clones and drops some. The sample contains about 1 million clones, approximately 68% of which appear only once. Sequencing was done on a sample of memory CD4+ T cells sorted from blood. Subset: CD45RA-negative fraction. These receptors originate from a man in his late teens or twenties in good health.

V gene TRBV27 combines with J gene TRBJ2-1; 9 bases agree with TRBD2. The CDR3 runs to 15 residues. The V gene end was trimmed by 6 bases and the J gene end by 6 bases; junction bases not matched to a gene: 9. Per germline, CDR1 MNHEY and CDR2 SMNVEV (reference sequence). The CDR3 sequence is CASSQTSGRINEQFF. CDR3 sequence (DNA): TGTGCCAGCAGCCAGACTAGCGGCAGAATCAATGAGCAGTTCTTC.

This clone was seen just once. This chain joins TRBV7-2 and TRBJ2-3; weak D call: TRBD2 (7 bases). Trimming took 0 bases from V and 3 from J, leaving 10 bases between them. Germline CDR1 SGHTA, CDR2 FQGNSA. The CDR3 is made up of 15 amino acids. The CDR3 is CASSLARGLTDTQYF. The DNA of the CDR3 is TGTGCCAGCAGCTTAGCGCGGGGGCTGACAGATACGCAGTATTTT. Looking up the rest from reference TRBV7-2 and TRBJ2-3 gives the full variable domain: GAGVSQSPSNKVTEKGKDVELRCDPISGHTALYWYRQSLGQGLEFLIYFQGNSAPDKSGLPSDRFSAERTGGSVSTLTIQRTQQEDSAVYLCASSLARGLTDTQYFGPGTRLTVL.

The chain couples TRBV19 to TRBJ1-1; TRBD1 matches at 10 bases. V trimming: 6 bases; J trimming: 0 bases; junction bases outside the gene matches: 4. The CDR3 is 15 residues long. From germline, CDR1 is LNHDA and CDR2 SQIVND (reference sequence). The CDR3 region is CASSPTGGLNTEAFF. In DNA form, the CDR3 reads TGTGCCAGTAGCCCGACAGGGGGCTTGAACACTGAAGCTTTCTTT. Full variable domain (outside the CDR3, taken from reference TRBV19 and TRBJ1-1): DGGITQSPKYLFRKEGQNVTLSCEQNLNHDAMYWYRQDPGQGLRLIYYSQIVNDFQKGDIAEGYSVSREKKESFPLTVTSAQKNPTAFYLCASSPTGGLNTEAFFGQGTRLTVV.

This clone was seen a few times. This chain links TRBV30 with TRBJ1-2; D ambiguous. V was pared by 3 bases and J by 5 bases, with 13 bases between. Germline V gives CDR1 GTSNPN, CDR2 SVGIG (reference sequence). The CDR3 covers 13 residues. The CDR3 DNA reads TGTGCCTGGAGCCCCGGACTGAGGTATGGCTACACCTTC. Its translation: CAWSPGLRYGYTF.

The gene calls are TRBV7-9 and TRBJ2-6, with D possibly TRBD2 on 5 matching bases. This CDR3 contains 17 residues. Trimming shortened V by 5 bases and J by 0 bases, and 14 bases separated the two germline ends. Germline CDR1 is SEHNR and CDR2 is FQNEAQ (reference sequence). The DNA of the CDR3 is TGTGCCAGCAGCCCCGGGGATGGACGCTCTGGGGCCAACGTCCTGACTTTC. It specifies CASSPGDGRSGANVLTF.

The chain links TRBV5-1 to TRBJ1-6; 7 bases are shared with TRBD1. Losses at the gene ends were 4 bases for V and 6 bases for J; bases not matched to a gene: 4. CDR3 length equals 14 residues. Germline CDR1 and CDR2: SGHRS and YFSETQ. CDR3 in DNA: TGCGCCAGCAGCCAACAGGGGTCTAATTCACCCCTCCACTTT. Translation: CASSQQGSNSPLHF.

The CDR3 protein is CASRQGITNEKLFF. Written as DNA, the CDR3 is TGTGCCAGCAGACAGGGAATTACTAATGAAAAACTGTTTTTT. The chain recombines TRBV6-1 with TRBJ1-4; weak D call: TRBD1 (6 bases). This CDR3 spans 14 amino acids. CDR1 MNHNS and CDR2 SASEGT come from the germline V gene. V dropped 6 bases and J dropped 2 bases, with 10 bases sitting between them.

The chain couples TRBV13 to TRBJ2-1, with 11 bases identical to TRBD2. The J segment lost 7 bases and the V segment lost 0 bases, leaving 5 bases of the junction unmatched. In germline, CDR1 is PRHDT, CDR2 FYEKMQ (reference sequence). This CDR3 has 16 amino acids. CDR3 loop: CASSLGRIAGGNEQFF. The CDR3, as DNA: TGTGCCAGCAGCTTAGGCCGAATAGCGGGAGGGAATGAGCAGTTCTTC. Together with reference TRBV13 and TRBJ2-1, the CDR3 gives the full variable domain: AAGVIQSPRHLIKEKRETATLKCYPIPRHDTVYWYQQGPGQDPQFLISFYEKMQSDKGSIPDRFSAQQFSDYHSELNMSSLELGDSALYFCASSLGRIAGGNEQFFGPGTRLTVL.

This clone was detected once. V and J are TRBV18 and TRBJ2-7, with D maybe TRBD2 (6 bases). Per the germline V gene, CDR1 is KGHSH and CDR2 is LQKENI. Trimming removed 2 bases from V and 6 bases from J, with 8 bases in between. This CDR3 is 12 amino acids long. CDR3 sequence (DNA): TGTGCCAGCTCACCAGTCGGGGGCGAGCAGTACTTC. Translating gives CASSPVGGEQYF.

The chain links TRBV19 to TRBJ2-1; no reliable D call. Germline V gives CDR1 LNHDA, CDR2 SQIVND (reference sequence). CDR3 length equals 13 residues. Trimming took off 4 bases at V and 5 bases at J, with 9 bases between the two ends. CDR3 protein: CASSRAWHNEQFF. The CDR3 DNA follows: TGTGCCAGTAGTAGGGCCTGGCACAATGAGCAGTTCTTC.

The chain is built from TRBV25-1 and TRBJ2-6, with D perhaps given as TRBD1 or TRBD2 (5 bases each). This CDR3 region has 15 residues. V gave up 4 bases and J gave up 1 base, with 8 bases separating them. The V gene's germline CDR1 is MGHDK and CDR2 SYGVNS. CDR3 sequence reads: CASSGGNSGANVLTF. Written as DNA, the CDR3 is TGTGCCAGCAGTGGGGGGAATTCTGGGGCCAACGTCCTGACTTTC. Supplemented by reference TRBV25-1 and TRBJ2-6, the full variable domain reads EADIYQTPRYLVIGTGKKITLECSQTMGHDKMYWYQQDPGMELHLIHYSYGVNSTEKGDLSSESTVSRIRTEHFPLTLESARPSHTSQYLCASSGGNSGANVLTFGAGSRLTVL.

This clone was counted a few times. The chain is built from TRBV11-1 and TRBJ1-2; tentative D call: TRBD1 (5 bases). Germline V lookup: CDR1 SGHAT, CDR2 FQDESV (reference sequence). Trimming took off 3 bases at V and 1 base at J, with 12 bases between the two ends. The CDR3 has 15 residues. For the CDR3, the DNA is TGTGCCAGCAGCTTGCGGGGCTTGGGTAACTATGGCTACACCTTC. Amino acids: CASSLRGLGNYGYTF.